This T cell receptor beta chain was sequenced for a study of patients and donors after allogeneic stem cell transplantation. TCRdb fed the RT-PCR reads into MiXCR, producing one record per CDR3 protein. The sample includes fewer than 180,000 distinct CDR3 sequences, approximately 35% of them seen just once. Per germline, CDR1 KGHSH and CDR2 LQKENI. The CDR3 is made up of 15 amino acids. After removal of 11 bases from V and 2 bases from J, the junction contained 11 bases not matched to a gene. The sample taken for sequencing was blood, either unsorted or a sorted T cell fraction (not recorded which). The sequence was obtained from a human donor who was either an allogeneic HSCT recipient or a stem cell or donor lymphocyte infusion donor (not recorded which). It is not recorded whose cells these are; they may come from a transplant donor. J is TRBJ2-3 and V is TRBV18, with 9 bases aligning to TRBD2. The DNA of the CDR3 is TGTGCCGCAGCCCGCCTAGCGGGGAACACAGATACGCAGTATTTT. Its protein product is CAAARLAGNTDTQYF.